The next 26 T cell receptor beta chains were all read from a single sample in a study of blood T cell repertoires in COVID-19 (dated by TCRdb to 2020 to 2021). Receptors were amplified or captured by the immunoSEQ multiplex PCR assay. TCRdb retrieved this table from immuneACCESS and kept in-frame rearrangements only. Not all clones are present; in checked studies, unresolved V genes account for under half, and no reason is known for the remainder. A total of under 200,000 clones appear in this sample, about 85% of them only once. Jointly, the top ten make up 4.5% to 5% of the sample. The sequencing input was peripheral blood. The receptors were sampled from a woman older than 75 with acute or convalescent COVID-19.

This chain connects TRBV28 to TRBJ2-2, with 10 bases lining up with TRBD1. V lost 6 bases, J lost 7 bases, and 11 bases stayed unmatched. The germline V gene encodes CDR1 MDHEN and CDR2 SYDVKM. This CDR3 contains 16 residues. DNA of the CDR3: TGTGCCAGCAGGAATCGACAGGGGGCTTCTGTCGGGGAGCTGTTTTTT. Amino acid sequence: CASRNRQGASVGELFF.

The chain's CDR3 is CASSLKTSGAGELFF. The DNA for the CDR3 is TGTGCCAGCAGCTTAAAAACTAGCGGGGCCGGGGAGCTGTTTTTT. The chain has TRBV7-3 and TRBJ2-2, with TRBD2 identical over 10 bases. Trimming at V came to 1 base and at J to 6 bases, leaving 2 bases not matched to a gene. CDR3 length equals 15 residues. Germline CDR1 and CDR2: SGHTA and FQGTGA.

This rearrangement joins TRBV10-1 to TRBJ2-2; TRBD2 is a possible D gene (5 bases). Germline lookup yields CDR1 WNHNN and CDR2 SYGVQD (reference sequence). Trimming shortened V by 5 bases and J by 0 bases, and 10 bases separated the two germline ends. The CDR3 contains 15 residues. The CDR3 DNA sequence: TGCGCCAGCAGTACGGCGGGCGCGAACACCGGGGAGCTGTTTTTT. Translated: CASSTAGANTGELFF.

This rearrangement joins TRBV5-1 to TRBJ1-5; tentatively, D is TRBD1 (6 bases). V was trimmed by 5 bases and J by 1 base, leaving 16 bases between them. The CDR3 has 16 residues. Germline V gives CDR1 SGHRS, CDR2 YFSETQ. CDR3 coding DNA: TGCGCCAGCAGTTTTGGACAGAGTGGGAGCAATCAGCCCCAGCATTTT. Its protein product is CASSFGQSGSNQPQHF.

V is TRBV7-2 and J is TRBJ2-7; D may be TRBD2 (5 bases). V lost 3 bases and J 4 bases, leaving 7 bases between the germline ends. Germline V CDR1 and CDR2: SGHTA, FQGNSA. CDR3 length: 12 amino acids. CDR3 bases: TGTGCCAGCAGCTTCACGGGGTACGAGCAGTACTTC. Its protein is CASSFTGYEQYF.

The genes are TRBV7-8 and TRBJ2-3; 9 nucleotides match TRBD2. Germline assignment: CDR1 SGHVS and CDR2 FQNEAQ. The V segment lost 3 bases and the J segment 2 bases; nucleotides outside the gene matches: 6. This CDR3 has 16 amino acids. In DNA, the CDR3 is TGTGCCAGCAGCTTGATGCCTAGCGGGACCACAGATACGCAGTATTTT. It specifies CASSLMPSGTTDTQYF.

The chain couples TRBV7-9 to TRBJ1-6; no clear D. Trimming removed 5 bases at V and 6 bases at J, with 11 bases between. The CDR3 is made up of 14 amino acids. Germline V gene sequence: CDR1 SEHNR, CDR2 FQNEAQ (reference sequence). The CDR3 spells CASSPILPNSPLHF. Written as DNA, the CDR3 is TGTGCCAGCAGCCCGATCCTACCTAATTCACCCCTCCACTTT.

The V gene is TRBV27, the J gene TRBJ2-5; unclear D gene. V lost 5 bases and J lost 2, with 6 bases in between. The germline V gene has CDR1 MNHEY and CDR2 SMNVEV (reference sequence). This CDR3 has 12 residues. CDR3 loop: CASSRLQETQYF. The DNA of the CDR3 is TGTGCCAGCAGTAGACTTCAAGAGACCCAGTACTTC.

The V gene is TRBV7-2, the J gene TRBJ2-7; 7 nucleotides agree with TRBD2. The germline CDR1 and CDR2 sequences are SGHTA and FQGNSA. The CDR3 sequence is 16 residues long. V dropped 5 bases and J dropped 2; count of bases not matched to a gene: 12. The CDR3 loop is CASSPGTRAGTYEQYF. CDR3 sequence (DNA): TGTGCCAGCAGCCCGGGAACGAGAGCGGGGACCTACGAGCAGTACTTC.

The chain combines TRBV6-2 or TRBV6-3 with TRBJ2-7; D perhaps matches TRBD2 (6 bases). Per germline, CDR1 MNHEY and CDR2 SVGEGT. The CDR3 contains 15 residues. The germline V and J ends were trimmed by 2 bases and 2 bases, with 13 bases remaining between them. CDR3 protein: CASSYVAGRPYEQYF. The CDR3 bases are TGTGCCAGCAGTTACGTTGCGGGAAGACCCTACGAGCAGTACTTC.

The CDR3 DNA follows: TGTGCCAGCACCTTGGACAGGAGCTCCTACGAGCAGTACTTC. Protein: CASTLDRSSYEQYF. This chain links TRBV28 with TRBJ2-7; 7 nucleotides align to TRBD1. The CDR3 is made up of 14 amino acids. V dropped 7 bases and J dropped 0; count of bases not matched to a gene: 6. Germline values: CDR1 MDHEN, CDR2 SYDVKM.

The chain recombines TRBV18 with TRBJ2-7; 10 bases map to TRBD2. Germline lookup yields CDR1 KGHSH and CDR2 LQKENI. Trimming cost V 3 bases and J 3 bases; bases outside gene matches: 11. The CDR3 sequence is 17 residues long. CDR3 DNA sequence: TGTGCCAGCTCACCCCCTCTAGGGGCTAGCGGGAGCTACGAGCAGTACTTC. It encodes CASSPPLGASGSYEQYF.

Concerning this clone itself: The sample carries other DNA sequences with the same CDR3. The CDR3 region has the DNA TGTGCCAGCAGCCGGACTAGCGGAAGCACAGATACGCAGTATTTT. Encoded protein: CASSRTSGSTDTQYF. This chain connects TRBV3-1 (or the pseudogene TRBV3-2) to TRBJ2-3, with TRBD2 identical over 10 bases. The germline gives CDR1 LGHDT, CDR2 YNNKEL (reference sequence). This CDR3 is 15 amino acids long. V shed 4 bases and J 0 bases; nucleotides not matched to a gene: 1.

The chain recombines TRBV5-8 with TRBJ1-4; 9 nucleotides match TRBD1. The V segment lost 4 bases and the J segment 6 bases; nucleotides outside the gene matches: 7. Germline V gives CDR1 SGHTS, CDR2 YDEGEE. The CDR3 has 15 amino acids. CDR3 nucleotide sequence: TGTGCCAGCAGCCCACCGGGACAGGGATATGAAAAACTGTTTTTT. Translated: CASSPPGQGYEKLFF. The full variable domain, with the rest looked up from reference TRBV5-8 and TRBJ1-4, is EAGVTQSPTHLIKTRGQQATLRCSPISGHTSVYWYQQALGLGLQFLLWYDEGEERNRGNFPPRFSGRQFPNYSSELNVNALELEDSALYLCASSPPGQGYEKLFFGSGTQLSVL.

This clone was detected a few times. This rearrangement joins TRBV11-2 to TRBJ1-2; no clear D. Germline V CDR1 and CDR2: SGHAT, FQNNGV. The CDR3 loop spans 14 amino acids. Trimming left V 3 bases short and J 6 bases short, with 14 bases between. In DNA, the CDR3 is TGTGCCAGCAGCTTGGATTTGGGGAGCCATGGCTACACCTTC. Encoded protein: CASSLDLGSHGYTF. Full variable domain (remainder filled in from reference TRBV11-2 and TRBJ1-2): EAGVAQSPRYKIIEKRQSVAFWCNPISGHATLYWYQQILGQGPKLLIQFQNNGVVDDSQLPKDRFSAERLKGVDSTLKIQPAKLEDSAVYLCASSLDLGSHGYTFGSGTRLTVV.

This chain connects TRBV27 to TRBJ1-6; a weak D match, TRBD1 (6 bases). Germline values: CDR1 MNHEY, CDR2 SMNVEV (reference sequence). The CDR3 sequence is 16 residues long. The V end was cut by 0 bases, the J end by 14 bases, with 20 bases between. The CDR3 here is CASSLSFRGPPGSLHF. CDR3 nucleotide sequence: TGTGCCAGCAGTTTATCGTTCAGGGGTCCACCCGGATCCCTCCACTTT.

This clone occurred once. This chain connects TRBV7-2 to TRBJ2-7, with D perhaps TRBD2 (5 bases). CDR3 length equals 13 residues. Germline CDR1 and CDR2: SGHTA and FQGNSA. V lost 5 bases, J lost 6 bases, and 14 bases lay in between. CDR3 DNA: TGTGCCAGCAGCAGCCGGCGGGTCTCCGAGCAGTACTTC. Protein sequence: CASSSRRVSEQYF.

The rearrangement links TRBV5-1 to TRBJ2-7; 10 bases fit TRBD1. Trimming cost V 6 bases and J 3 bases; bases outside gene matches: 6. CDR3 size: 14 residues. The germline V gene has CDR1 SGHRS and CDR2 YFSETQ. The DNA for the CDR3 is TGCGCCAGCAACAATGGGGACAGGGGCTACGAGCAGTACTTC. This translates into CASNNGDRGYEQYF. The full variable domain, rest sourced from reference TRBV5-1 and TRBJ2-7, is KAGVTQTPRYLIKTRGQQVTLSCSPISGHRSVSWYQQTPGQGLQFLFEYFSETQRNKGNFPGRFSGRQFSNSRSEMNVSTLELGDSALYLCASNNGDRGYEQYFGPGTRLTVT.

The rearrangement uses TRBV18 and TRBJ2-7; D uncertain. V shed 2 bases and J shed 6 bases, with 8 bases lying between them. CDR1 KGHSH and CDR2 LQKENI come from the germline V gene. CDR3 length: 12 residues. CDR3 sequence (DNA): TGTGCCAGCTCACCAGGGCTTGGCGAGCAGTACTTC. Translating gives CASSPGLGEQYF.

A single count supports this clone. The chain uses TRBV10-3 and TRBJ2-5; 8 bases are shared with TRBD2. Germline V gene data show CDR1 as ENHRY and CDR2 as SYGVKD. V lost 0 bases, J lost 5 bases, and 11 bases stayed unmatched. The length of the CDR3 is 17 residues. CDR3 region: CAISESSGGGNFETQYF. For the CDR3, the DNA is TGTGCCATCAGTGAGTCCAGCGGGGGTGGGAACTTTGAGACCCAGTACTTC.

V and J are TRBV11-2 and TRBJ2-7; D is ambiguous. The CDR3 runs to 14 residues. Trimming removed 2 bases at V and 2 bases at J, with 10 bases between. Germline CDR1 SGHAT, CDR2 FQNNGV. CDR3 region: CASSLMTITYEQYF. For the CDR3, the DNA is TGTGCCAGCAGCTTAATGACAATAACCTACGAGCAGTACTTC.

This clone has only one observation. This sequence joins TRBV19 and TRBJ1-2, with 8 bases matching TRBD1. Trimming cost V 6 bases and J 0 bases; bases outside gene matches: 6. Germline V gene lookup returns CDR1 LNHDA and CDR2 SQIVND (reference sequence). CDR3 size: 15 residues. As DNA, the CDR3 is TGTGCCAGTAGCAAACAGGGGGTAGCTAACTATGGCTACACCTTC. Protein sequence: CASSKQGVANYGYTF.

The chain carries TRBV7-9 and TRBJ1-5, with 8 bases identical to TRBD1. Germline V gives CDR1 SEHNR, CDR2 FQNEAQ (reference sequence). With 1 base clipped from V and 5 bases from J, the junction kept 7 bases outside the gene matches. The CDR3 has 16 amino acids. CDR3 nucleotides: TGTGCCAGCAGCTTAGGGGCGCAGGGGGCCGATCAGCCCCAGCATTTT. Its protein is CASSLGAQGADQPQHF.

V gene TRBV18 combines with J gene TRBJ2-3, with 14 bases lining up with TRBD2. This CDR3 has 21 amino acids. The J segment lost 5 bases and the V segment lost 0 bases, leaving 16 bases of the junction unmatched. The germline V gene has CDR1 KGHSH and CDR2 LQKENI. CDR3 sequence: CASSPPLGGTSGRIRGDTQYF. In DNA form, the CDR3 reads TGTGCCAGCTCACCACCCCTCGGGGGGACTAGCGGGAGAATTCGTGGAGATACGCAGTATTTT.

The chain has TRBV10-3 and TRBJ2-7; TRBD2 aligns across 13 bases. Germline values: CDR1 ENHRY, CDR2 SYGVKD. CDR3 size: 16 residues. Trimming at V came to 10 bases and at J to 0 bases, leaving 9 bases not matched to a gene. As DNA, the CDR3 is TGTGCCACCCGAACGACTAGCGGGAGGAGCTCCTACGAGCAGTACTTC. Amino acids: CATRTTSGRSSYEQYF.

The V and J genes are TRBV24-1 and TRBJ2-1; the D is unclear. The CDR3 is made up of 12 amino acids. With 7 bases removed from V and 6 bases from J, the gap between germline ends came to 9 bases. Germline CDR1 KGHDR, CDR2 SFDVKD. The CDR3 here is CATSPRANEQFF. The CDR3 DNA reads TGTGCCACCAGCCCCCGAGCCAATGAGCAGTTCTTC.